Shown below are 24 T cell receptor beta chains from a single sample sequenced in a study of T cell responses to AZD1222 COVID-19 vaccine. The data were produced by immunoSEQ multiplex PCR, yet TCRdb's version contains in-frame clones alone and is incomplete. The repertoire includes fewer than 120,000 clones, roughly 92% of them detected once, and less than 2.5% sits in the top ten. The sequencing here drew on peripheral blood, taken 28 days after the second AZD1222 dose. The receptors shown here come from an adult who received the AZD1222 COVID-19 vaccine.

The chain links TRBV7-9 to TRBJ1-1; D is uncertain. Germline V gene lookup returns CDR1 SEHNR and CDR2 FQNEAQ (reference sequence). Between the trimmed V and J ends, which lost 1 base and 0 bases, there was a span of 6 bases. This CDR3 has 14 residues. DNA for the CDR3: TGTGCCAGCAGCTTAGTCCGCGTGAACACTGAAGCTTTCTTT. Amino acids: CASSLVRVNTEAFF.

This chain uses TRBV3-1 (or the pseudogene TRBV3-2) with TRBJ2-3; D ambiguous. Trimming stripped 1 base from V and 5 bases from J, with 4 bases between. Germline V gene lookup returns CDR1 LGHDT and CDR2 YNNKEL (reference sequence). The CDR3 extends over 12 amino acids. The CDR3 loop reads CASSQAKDTQYF. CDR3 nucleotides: TGTGCCAGCAGCCAAGCGAAAGATACGCAGTATTTT.

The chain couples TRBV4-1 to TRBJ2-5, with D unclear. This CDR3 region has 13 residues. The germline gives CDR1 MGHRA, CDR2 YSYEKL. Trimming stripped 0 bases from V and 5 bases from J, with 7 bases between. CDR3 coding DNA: TGCGCCAGCAGCCAAGACACTTCGGAGACCCAGTACTTC. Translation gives CASSQDTSETQYF.

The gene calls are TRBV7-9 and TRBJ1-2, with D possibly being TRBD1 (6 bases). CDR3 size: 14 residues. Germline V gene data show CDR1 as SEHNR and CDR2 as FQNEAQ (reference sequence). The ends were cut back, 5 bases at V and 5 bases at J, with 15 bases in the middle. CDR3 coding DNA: TGTGCCAGCAGCCCACCGGGGACAATTTATGGCTACACCTTC. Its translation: CASSPPGTIYGYTF.

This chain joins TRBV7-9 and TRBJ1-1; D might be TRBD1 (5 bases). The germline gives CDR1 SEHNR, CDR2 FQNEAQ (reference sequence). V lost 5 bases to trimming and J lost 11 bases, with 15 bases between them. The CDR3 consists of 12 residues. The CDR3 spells CASSRRGDRAFF. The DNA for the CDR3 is TGTGCCAGCAGCCGTCGGGGGGATAGGGCTTTCTTT.

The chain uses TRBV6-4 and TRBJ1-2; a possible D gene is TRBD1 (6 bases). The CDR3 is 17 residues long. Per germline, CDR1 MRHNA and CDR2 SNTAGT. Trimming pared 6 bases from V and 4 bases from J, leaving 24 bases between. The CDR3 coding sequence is TGTGCCAGCAGCCTAGGAACGGGCGGGGGCGCAGCCTATGGCTACACCTTC. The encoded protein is CASSLGTGGGAAYGYTF.

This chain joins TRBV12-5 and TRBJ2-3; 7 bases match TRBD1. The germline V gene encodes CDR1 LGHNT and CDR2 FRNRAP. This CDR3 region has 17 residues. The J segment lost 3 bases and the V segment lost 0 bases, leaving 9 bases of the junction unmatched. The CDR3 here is CASGLVRGGAGTDTQYF. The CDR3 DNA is TGTGCTAGTGGTTTGGTAAGAGGGGGCGCAGGAACAGATACGCAGTATTTT.

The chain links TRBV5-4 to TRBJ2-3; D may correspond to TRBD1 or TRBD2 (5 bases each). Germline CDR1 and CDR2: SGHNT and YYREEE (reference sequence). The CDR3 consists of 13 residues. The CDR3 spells CALGDPRWDTQYF. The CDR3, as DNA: TGTGCTCTGGGGGACCCTAGGTGGGATACGCAGTATTTT.

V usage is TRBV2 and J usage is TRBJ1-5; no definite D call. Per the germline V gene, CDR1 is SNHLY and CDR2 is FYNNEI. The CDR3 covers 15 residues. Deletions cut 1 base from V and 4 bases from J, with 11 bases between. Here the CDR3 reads CASSEGPGLNQPQHF. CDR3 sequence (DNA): TGTGCCAGCAGTGAAGGCCCCGGGCTTAATCAGCCCCAGCATTTT.

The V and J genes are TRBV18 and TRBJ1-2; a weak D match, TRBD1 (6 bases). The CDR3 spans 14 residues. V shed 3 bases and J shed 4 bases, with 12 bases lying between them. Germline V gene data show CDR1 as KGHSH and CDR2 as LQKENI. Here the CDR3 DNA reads TGTGCCAGCTCACCGAGCGAACAGGGCTATGGCTACACCTTC. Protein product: CASSPSEQGYGYTF.

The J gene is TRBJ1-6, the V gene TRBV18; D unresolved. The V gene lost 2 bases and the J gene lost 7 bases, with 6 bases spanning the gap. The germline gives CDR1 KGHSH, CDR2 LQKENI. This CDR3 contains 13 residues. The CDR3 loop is CASSPAWNSPLHF. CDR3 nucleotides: TGTGCCAGCTCACCAGCTTGGAATTCACCCCTCCACTTT.

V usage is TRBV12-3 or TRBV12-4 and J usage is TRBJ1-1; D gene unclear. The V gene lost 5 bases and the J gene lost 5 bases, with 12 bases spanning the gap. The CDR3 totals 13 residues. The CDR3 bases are TGTGCCAGCAGTCGTTGGCTCCGTACTGAAGCTTTCTTT. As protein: CASSRWLRTEAFF.

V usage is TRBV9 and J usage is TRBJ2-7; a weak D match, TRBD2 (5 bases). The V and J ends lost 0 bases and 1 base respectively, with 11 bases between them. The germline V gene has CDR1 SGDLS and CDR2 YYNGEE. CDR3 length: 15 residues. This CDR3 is CASSVGIASSYEQYF. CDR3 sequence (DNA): TGTGCCAGCAGCGTAGGGATAGCGTCATCCTACGAGCAGTACTTC. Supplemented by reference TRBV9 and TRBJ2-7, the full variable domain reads DSGVTQTPKHLITATGQRVTLRCSPRSGDLSVYWYQQSLDQGLQFLIQYYNGEERAKGNILERFSAQQFPDLHSELNLSSLELGDSALYFCASSVGIASSYEQYFGPGTRLTVT.

CDR3 sequence (DNA): TGTGCCAGCAGCCCACTAGGGACAGGGGAATTAGCCAAAAACATTCAGTACTTC. It codes for CASSPLGTGELAKNIQYF. The chain links TRBV27 to TRBJ2-4; 10 nucleotides agree with TRBD1. Trimming cost V 6 bases and J 0 bases; bases outside gene matches: 11. The germline gives CDR1 MNHEY, CDR2 SMNVEV (reference sequence). The CDR3 covers 18 residues.

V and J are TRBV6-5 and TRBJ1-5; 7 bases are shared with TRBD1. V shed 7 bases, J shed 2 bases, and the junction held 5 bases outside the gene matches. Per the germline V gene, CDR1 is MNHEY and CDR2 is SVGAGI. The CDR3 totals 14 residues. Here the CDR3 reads CASNLGQGNQPQHF. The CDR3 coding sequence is TGTGCCAGCAATCTTGGACAGGGCAATCAGCCCCAGCATTTT.

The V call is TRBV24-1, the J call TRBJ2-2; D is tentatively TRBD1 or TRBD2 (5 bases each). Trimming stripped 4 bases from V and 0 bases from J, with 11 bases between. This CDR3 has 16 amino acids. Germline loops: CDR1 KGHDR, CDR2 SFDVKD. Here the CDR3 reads CATSDPGTANTGELFF. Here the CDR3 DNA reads TGTGCCACCAGTGACCCCGGGACCGCGAACACCGGGGAGCTGTTTTTT.

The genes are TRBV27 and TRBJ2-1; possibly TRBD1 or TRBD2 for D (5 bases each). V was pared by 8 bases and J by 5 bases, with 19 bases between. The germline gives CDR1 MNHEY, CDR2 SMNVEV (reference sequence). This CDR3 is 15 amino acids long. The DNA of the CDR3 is TGTGCCAGCTGGAAACTCGGGGCTCAAAACAATGAGCAGTTCTTC. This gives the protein CASWKLGAQNNEQFF.

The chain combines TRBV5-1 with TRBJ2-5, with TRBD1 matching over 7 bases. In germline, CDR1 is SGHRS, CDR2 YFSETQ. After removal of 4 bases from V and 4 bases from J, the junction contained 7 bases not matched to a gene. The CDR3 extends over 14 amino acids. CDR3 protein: CASSLGQLGETQYF. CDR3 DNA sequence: TGCGCCAGCAGCCTGGGACAGCTAGGAGAGACCCAGTACTTC.

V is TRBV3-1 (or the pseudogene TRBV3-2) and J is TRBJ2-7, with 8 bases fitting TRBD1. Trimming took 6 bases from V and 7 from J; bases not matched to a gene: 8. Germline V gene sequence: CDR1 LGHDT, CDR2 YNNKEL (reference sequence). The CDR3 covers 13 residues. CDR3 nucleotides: TGTGCCAGCAGTCGACAGGGGACGGGGGAGCAGTACTTC. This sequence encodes CASSRQGTGEQYF.

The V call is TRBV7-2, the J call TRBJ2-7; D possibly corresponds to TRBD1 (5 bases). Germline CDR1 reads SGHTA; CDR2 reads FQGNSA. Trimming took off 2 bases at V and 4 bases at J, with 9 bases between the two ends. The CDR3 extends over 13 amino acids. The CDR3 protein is CASSLLRQYEQYF. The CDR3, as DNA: TGTGCCAGCAGCTTATTAAGACAGTACGAGCAGTACTTC.

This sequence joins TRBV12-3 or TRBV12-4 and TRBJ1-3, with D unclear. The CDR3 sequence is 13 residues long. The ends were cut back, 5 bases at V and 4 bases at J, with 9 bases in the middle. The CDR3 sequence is CASSRPEGNTIYF. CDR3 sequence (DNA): TGTGCCAGCAGTCGGCCGGAGGGAAACACCATATATTTT.

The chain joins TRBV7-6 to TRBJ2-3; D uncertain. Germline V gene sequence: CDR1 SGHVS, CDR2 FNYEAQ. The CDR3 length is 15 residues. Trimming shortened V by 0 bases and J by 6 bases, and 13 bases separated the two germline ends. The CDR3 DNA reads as TGTGCCAGCAGCTTAGCGATGAGTGGTTTCGATACGCAGTATTTT. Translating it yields CASSLAMSGFDTQYF.

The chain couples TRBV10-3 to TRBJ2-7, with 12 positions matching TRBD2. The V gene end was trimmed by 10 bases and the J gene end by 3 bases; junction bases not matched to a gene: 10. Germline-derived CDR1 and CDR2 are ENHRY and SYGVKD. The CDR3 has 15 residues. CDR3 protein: CATQKLAGGNYEQYF. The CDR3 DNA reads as TGTGCCACCCAAAAACTAGCGGGGGGTAACTACGAGCAGTACTTC.

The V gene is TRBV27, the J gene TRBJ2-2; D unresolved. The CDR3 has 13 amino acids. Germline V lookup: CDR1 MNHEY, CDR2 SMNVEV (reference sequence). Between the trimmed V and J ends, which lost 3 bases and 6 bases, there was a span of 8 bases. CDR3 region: CASSFNSPGELFF. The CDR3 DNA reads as TGTGCCAGCAGTTTTAATAGTCCCGGGGAGCTGTTTTTT.